This T cell receptor beta chain originates from a study of cytomegalovirus exposure and HLA in healthy donors. Overall study results and limits: The study flagged about 150 TCR beta chains as cytomegalovirus-associated. The dataset shows that most TCR sequences were rare, while some public TCRs occurred in many donors. In the approximately 130 validation repertoires, a later analysis found that first-cohort TCR clusters tended to co-occur.

Libraries were prepared by immunoSEQ multiplex PCR; TCRdb keeps only in-frame clonotypes and omits some of them. There are 68,000 or so clones in the sample; around 97% occur only once, and approximately 2.5% lies in the top ten. Trimming left V 2 bases short and J 10 bases short, with 14 bases between. In germline, CDR1 is MDHEN, CDR2 SYDVKM. CDR3 length: 13 residues. This clone has only one observation. No antigen is known for it. The V gene is TRBV28, the J gene TRBJ1-1; D is perhaps TRBD1 (5 bases). Material: PBMCs. This clonotype was obtained from a man aged 18 to 30 in good health and CMV-seronegative. The CDR3 DNA reads as TGTGCCAGCAGTTTAATAAGGGGAGGGGTAGCTTTCTTT. Translating it yields CASSLIRGGVAFF. The full variable domain, with the rest looked up from reference TRBV28 and TRBJ1-1, is DVKVTQSSRYLVKRTGEKVFLECVQDMDHENMFWYRQDPGLGLRLIYFSYDVKMKEKGDIPEGYSVSREKKERFSLILESASTNQTSMYLCASSLIRGGVAFFGQGTRLTVV.